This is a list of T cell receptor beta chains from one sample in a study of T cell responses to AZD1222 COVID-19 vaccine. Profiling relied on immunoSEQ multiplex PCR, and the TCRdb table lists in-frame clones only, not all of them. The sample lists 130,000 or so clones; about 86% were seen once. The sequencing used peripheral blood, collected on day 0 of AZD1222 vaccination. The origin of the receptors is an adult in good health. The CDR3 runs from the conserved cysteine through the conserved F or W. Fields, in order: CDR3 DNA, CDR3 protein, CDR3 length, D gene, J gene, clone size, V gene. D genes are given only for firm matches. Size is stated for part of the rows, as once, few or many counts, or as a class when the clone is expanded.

CDR3nt: TGTGCCAGCAGTGAATCAACAGCCTCCTATGGCTACACCTTC
CDR3aa: CASSESTASYGYTF
len: 14
d_gene: NA
j_gene: TRBJ1-2
abundance: NA
v_gene: TRBV6-1

CDR3nt: TGTGCCAGCAGCTATCTGGGCAGGGGGGAAGAGACCCAGTACTTC
CDR3aa: CASSYLGRGEETQYF
len: 15
d_gene: NA
j_gene: TRBJ2-5
abundance: NA
v_gene: TRBV7-2

CDR3nt: TGTGCCAGCAGCTTCGGATCGAATAATTCACCCCTCCACTTT
CDR3aa: CASSFGSNNSPLHF
len: 14
d_gene: NA
j_gene: TRBJ1-6
abundance: NA
v_gene: TRBV5-6

CDR3nt: TGTGCCAGCAGTGAAAGGGTGGGCTATGAGCCCCAGCATTTT
CDR3aa: CASSERVGYEPQHF
len: 14
d_gene: NA
j_gene: TRBJ1-5
abundance: few
v_gene: TRBV2

CDR3nt: TGTGCCAGCAGCTTTACTCCCCATAATGAAAAACTGTTTTTT
CDR3aa: CASSFTPHNEKLFF
len: 14
d_gene: NA
j_gene: TRBJ1-4
abundance: NA
v_gene: TRBV5-4

CDR3nt: TGTGCCAGCAGCTTGAGAGACACCCAAGAGACCCAGTACTTC
CDR3aa: CASSLRDTQETQYF
len: 14
d_gene: NA
j_gene: TRBJ2-5
abundance: NA
v_gene: TRBV5-8

CDR3nt: TGTGCCAGTAGAAATGGACAGGGCTCCTACGAGCAGTACTTC
CDR3aa: CASRNGQGSYEQYF
len: 14
d_gene: TRBD1
j_gene: TRBJ2-7
abundance: NA
v_gene: TRBV19

CDR3nt: TGTGCCAGCAGTTTATTGGGCAGGGGATCTTACTATGGCTACACCTTC
CDR3aa: CASSLLGRGSYYGYTF
len: 16
d_gene: NA
j_gene: TRBJ1-2
abundance: NA
v_gene: TRBV27

CDR3nt: TGCGCCAGCAGCTTGGGAGCAGAACCGAACACTGAAGCTTTCTTT
CDR3aa: CASSLGAEPNTEAFF
len: 15
d_gene: NA
j_gene: TRBJ1-1
abundance: NA
v_gene: TRBV5-1

CDR3nt: TGTGCCAGTAGAGGGCAGGGGGCAGGAGGCTACACCTTC
CDR3aa: CASRGQGAGGYTF
len: 13
d_gene: TRBD1
j_gene: TRBJ1-2
abundance: once
v_gene: TRBV19

CDR3nt: TGTGCCAGCAGCGTAGGCAGGACAGACGCCTACGAGCAGTACTTC
CDR3aa: CASSVGRTDAYEQYF
len: 15
d_gene: NA
j_gene: TRBJ2-7
abundance: NA
v_gene: TRBV9

CDR3nt: TGTGCCAGCAGCTTGATTGGCAGCGGGGGGGCCAAAGATACGCAGTATTTT
CDR3aa: CASSLIGSGGAKDTQYF
len: 17
d_gene: TRBD2
j_gene: TRBJ2-3
abundance: NA
v_gene: TRBV5-4

CDR3nt: TGTGCCAGCAGTGGCAACTCTGGAAACACCATATATTTT
CDR3aa: CASSGNSGNTIYF
len: 13
d_gene: NA
j_gene: TRBJ1-3
abundance: NA
v_gene: TRBV2

CDR3nt: TGTGCCAGCAGCATAGACCCTTTAGTGGGTGAGCAGTACTTC
CDR3aa: CASSIDPLVGEQYF
len: 14
d_gene: NA
j_gene: TRBJ2-7
abundance: NA
v_gene: TRBV5-4

CDR3nt: TGTGCCAGCAGTTACTCGGAGGGGTATTATGGCTACACCTTC
CDR3aa: CASSYSEGYYGYTF
len: 14
d_gene: NA
j_gene: TRBJ1-2
abundance: once
v_gene: TRBV6-5

CDR3nt: TGTGCCAGCAGCCGTAGTTACGAGGCTACAGATACGCAGTATTTT
CDR3aa: CASSRSYEATDTQYF
len: 15
d_gene: NA
j_gene: TRBJ2-3
abundance: few
v_gene: TRBV5-4

CDR3nt: TGTGCCAGCAGTGAAAGACGGGACGGTCAGGGAGACGAGCAGTACTTC
CDR3aa: CASSERRDGQGDEQYF
len: 16
d_gene: NA
j_gene: TRBJ2-7
abundance: once
v_gene: TRBV2

CDR3nt: TGTGCCACCAGTGTTTTTACGGGACATCGAAGGCCCTGGCCCTATGGCTACACCTTC
CDR3aa: CATSVFTGHRRPWPYGYTF
len: 19
d_gene: NA
j_gene: TRBJ1-2
abundance: NA
v_gene: TRBV24-1

CDR3nt: TGTGCCAGCACCCTCGAACCTGGGACCCAGTACTTC
CDR3aa: CASTLEPGTQYF
len: 12
d_gene: NA
j_gene: TRBJ2-5
abundance: few
v_gene: TRBV12-3/TRBV12-4

CDR3nt: TGTGCCAGCAGATCTAGCGGGGGTTACGAGCAGTACTTC
CDR3aa: CASRSSGGYEQYF
len: 13
d_gene: TRBD2
j_gene: TRBJ2-7
abundance: NA
v_gene: TRBV12-3/TRBV12-4

CDR3nt: TGTGCCAGCAGTACGAAGGGGGATCCGGCTTTCTTT
CDR3aa: CASSTKGDPAFF
len: 12
d_gene: NA
j_gene: TRBJ1-1
abundance: NA
v_gene: TRBV28

CDR3nt: TGTGCCAGCAGTTACGAGGGATACGGTGAAAAACTGTTTTTT
CDR3aa: CASSYEGYGEKLFF
len: 14
d_gene: NA
j_gene: TRBJ1-4
abundance: NA
v_gene: TRBV6-5

CDR3nt: TGCGCCAGCAGCCAAGATAACAGTAACTCCTACGAGCAGTACTTC
CDR3aa: CASSQDNSNSYEQYF
len: 15
d_gene: NA
j_gene: TRBJ2-7
abundance: NA
v_gene: TRBV4-1

CDR3nt: TGTGCCAGCTCACCAAGCCCTTGGACTAGCGAAGAGACCCAGTACTTC
CDR3aa: CASSPSPWTSEETQYF
len: 16
d_gene: TRBD2
j_gene: TRBJ2-5
abundance: once
v_gene: TRBV18

CDR3nt: TGTGCCAGCAGTTTTGGGCGTATCGCCGAACCTTACAATGAGCAGTTCTTC
CDR3aa: CASSFGRIAEPYNEQFF
len: 17
d_gene: NA
j_gene: TRBJ2-1
abundance: once
v_gene: TRBV28

CDR3nt: TGTGCCAGCAGCTTGGGGGGGGCCTTCTATGGCTACACCTTC
CDR3aa: CASSLGGAFYGYTF
len: 14
d_gene: NA
j_gene: TRBJ1-2
abundance: NA
v_gene: TRBV5-4

CDR3nt: TGTGCCAGCGCTAGCGGGAGTGAAGATACGCAGTATTTT
CDR3aa: CASASGSEDTQYF
len: 13
d_gene: TRBD2
j_gene: TRBJ2-3
abundance: NA
v_gene: TRBV7-3

CDR3nt: TGTGCCAGCAGCTCCTCCTCCCAGGCCCAAATCTATGGCTACACCTTC
CDR3aa: CASSSSSQAQIYGYTF
len: 16
d_gene: NA
j_gene: TRBJ1-2
abundance: NA
v_gene: TRBV7-9

CDR3nt: TGTGCCAGCAGCACGCTTGTAGCGGGAGAGCGGGATACGCAGTATTTT
CDR3aa: CASSTLVAGERDTQYF
len: 16
d_gene: TRBD2
j_gene: TRBJ2-3
abundance: few
v_gene: TRBV3-1/TRBV3-2

CDR3nt: TGTGCCAGCAGCGTAGGCGGGAGGGGTGCGGATACGCAGTATTTT
CDR3aa: CASSVGGRGADTQYF
len: 15
d_gene: TRBD2
j_gene: TRBJ2-3
abundance: NA
v_gene: TRBV9

CDR3nt: TGTGCCAGCAGCCCCACCTCCGAGGCGGATACGCAGTATTTT
CDR3aa: CASSPTSEADTQYF
len: 14
d_gene: NA
j_gene: TRBJ2-3
abundance: few
v_gene: TRBV6-2/TRBV6-3

CDR3nt: TGTGCCAGCAGTCCCCTGGGTAACTCGAACAATGAGCAGTTCTTC
CDR3aa: CASSPLGNSNNEQFF
len: 15
d_gene: NA
j_gene: TRBJ2-1
abundance: NA
v_gene: TRBV27

CDR3nt: TGTGCCAGCGACGGACAGGGAAATAATGGCTACACCTTC
CDR3aa: CASDGQGNNGYTF
len: 13
d_gene: TRBD1
j_gene: TRBJ1-2
abundance: NA
v_gene: TRBV6-6

CDR3nt: TGCGCCAGCAGTGACCGTCAAGGGACAGGGATTCTGGAGACCCAGTACTTC
CDR3aa: CASSDRQGTGILETQYF
len: 17
d_gene: TRBD1
j_gene: TRBJ2-5
abundance: once
v_gene: TRBV10-1

CDR3nt: TGCAGCGTTGAATTCCAGTCCGGCTACGAGCAGTACTTC
CDR3aa: CSVEFQSGYEQYF
len: 13
d_gene: NA
j_gene: TRBJ2-7
abundance: NA
v_gene: TRBV29-1

CDR3nt: TGTGCCAGCAGTTACAGGGGTTATGGCTACACCTTC
CDR3aa: CASSYRGYGYTF
len: 12
d_gene: NA
j_gene: TRBJ1-2
abundance: NA
v_gene: TRBV6-5

CDR3nt: TGTGCCAGCAGCCTGGGGTATCTCGAGCAGTACTTC
CDR3aa: CASSLGYLEQYF
len: 12
d_gene: NA
j_gene: TRBJ2-7
abundance: once
v_gene: TRBV7-9

CDR3nt: TGCAGCGCCAAGACAGGGGCTGGAGGTGCCGGGGAGCTGTTTTTT
CDR3aa: CSAKTGAGGAGELFF
len: 15
d_gene: TRBD1
j_gene: TRBJ2-2
abundance: NA
v_gene: TRBV29-1

CDR3nt: TGTGCCAGCGTTGAGGAAGGGGGGGCGTGGGAGACCCAGTACTTC
CDR3aa: CASVEEGGAWETQYF
len: 15
d_gene: NA
j_gene: TRBJ2-5
abundance: NA
v_gene: TRBV2

CDR3nt: TGTGCCAGCAGCAAAGCACCTCGGGTGGTAGCGGGGGAGTACGAGCAGTACTTC
CDR3aa: CASSKAPRVVAGEYEQYF
len: 18
d_gene: NA
j_gene: TRBJ2-7
abundance: once
v_gene: TRBV21-1

CDR3nt: TGTGCCATCGCCATGGACGGCACCGGGGAGCTGTTTTTT
CDR3aa: CAIAMDGTGELFF
len: 13
d_gene: NA
j_gene: TRBJ2-2
abundance: NA
v_gene: TRBV2

CDR3nt: TGTGCCAGCAGTTTATGGGGCGGGGAGCTGTTTTTT
CDR3aa: CASSLWGGELFF
len: 12
d_gene: NA
j_gene: TRBJ2-2
abundance: NA
v_gene: TRBV28

CDR3nt: TGTGCCAGCGCCCTCGGACAGGCCAACACCGGGGAGCTGTTTTTT
CDR3aa: CASALGQANTGELFF
len: 15
d_gene: TRBD1
j_gene: TRBJ2-2
abundance: NA
v_gene: TRBV6-5

CDR3nt: TGCGCCAGCAGCTTCGAGCGGGGGGGTATCGAGCAGTACTTC
CDR3aa: CASSFERGGIEQYF
len: 14
d_gene: TRBD2
j_gene: TRBJ2-7
abundance: few
v_gene: TRBV5-1

CDR3nt: TGTGCCAGTTGTCGGGGGGGCCTATACACAGATACGCAGTATTTT
CDR3aa: CASCRGGLYTDTQYF
len: 15
d_gene: TRBD2
j_gene: TRBJ2-3
abundance: NA
v_gene: TRBV19